What follows describes a single TCR beta chain. The sample originates from a study of blood T cell repertoires in COVID-19. Overall study context: Acute-phase and convalescent COVID-19 samples originated in the United States, Italy and Spain.

V lost 7 bases to trimming and J lost 2 bases, with 18 bases between them. The CDR3 covers 17 residues. The cohort comprised adults aged roughly 18 to 95 years residing in approximately 25 US areas. Which cohort a participant joined came from the clinical history participants gave. Recovery meant two consecutive negative NP/OP PCR tests, professional clearance, or resolved symptoms. Method: immunoSEQ multiplex PCR; TCRdb's copy keeps in-frame clones and lacks some. The sample has around 230,000 clones; 88% are singletons. The receptor was isolated from a woman in her twenties or thirties who had recovered from COVID-19. The V and J genes are TRBV23-1 and TRBJ2-6; tentatively, D is TRBD2 (5 bases). Being an ORF, TRBV23-1 has a function that is uncertain. Sequencing used PBMCs or T cells enriched from blood (not recorded which). The CDR3 here is CASKEGDPLAGANVLTF. CDR3 DNA sequence: TGCGCCAGCAAAGAGGGAGACCCCTTGGCTGGGGCCAACGTCCTGACTTTC.